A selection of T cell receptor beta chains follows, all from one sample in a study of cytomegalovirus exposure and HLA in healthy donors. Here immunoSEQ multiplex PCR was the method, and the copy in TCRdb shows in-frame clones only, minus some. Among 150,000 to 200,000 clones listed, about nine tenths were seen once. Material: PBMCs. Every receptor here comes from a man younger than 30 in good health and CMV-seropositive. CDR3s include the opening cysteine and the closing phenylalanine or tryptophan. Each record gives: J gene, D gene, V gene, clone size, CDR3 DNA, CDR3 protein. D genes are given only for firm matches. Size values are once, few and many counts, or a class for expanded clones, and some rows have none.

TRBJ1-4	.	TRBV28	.	TGTGCCAGCAATAGGTACAGCACACGAGAAAAACTGTTTTTT	CASNRYSTREKLFF
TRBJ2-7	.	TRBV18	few	TGTGCCAGCTCACCGCGGCAGGGTGGAATGGAGCAGTACTTC	CASSPRQGGMEQYF
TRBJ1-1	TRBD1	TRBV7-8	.	TGTGCCAGCAGCTCAAGAACAGGGGGCACTGAAGCTTTCTTT	CASSSRTGGTEAFF
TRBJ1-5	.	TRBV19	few	TGTGCCAGTAGTATAGGATTGGCCTCTAATCAGCCCCAGCATTTT	CASSIGLASNQPQHF
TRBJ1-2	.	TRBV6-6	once	TGTGCCAGCAGCCCACGTGACAGGTCTACCTATGGCTACACCTTC	CASSPRDRSTYGYTF
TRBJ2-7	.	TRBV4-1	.	TGCGCCAGCAGCCAAGGCGGCTACTCCTACGAGCAGTACTTC	CASSQGGYSYEQYF
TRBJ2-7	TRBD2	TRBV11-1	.	TGTGCCAGCACCCCAAGGACCCCTAGCGGGAGGTACGAGCAGTACTTC	CASTPRTPSGRYEQYF
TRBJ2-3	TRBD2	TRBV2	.	TGTGCCAGCAGAAACCCGGGACTAGCGACCCCTGGAGATACGCAGTATTTT	CASRNPGLATPGDTQYF
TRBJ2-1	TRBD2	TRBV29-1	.	TGCAGCGTTGAAGATCTCTGGGCGGGGGGTTACAATGAGCAGTTCTTC	CSVEDLWAGGYNEQFF
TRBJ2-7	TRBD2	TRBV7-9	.	TGTGCCAGCAGCTTATTTTGGGCCAGCGGGAGAGGCGACGAGCAGTACTTC	CASSLFWASGRGDEQYF
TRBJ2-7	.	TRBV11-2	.	TGTGCCAGCAGCTTGACTCAGGGTTGGTACGAGCAGTACTTC	CASSLTQGWYEQYF
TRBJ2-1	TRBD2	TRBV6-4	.	TGTGCCAGCAGTGAAGCGGGAGGGCCCAATGAGCAGTTCTTC	CASSEAGGPNEQFF
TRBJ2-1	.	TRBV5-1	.	TGCGCCAGCAGCCCGGCCGGGGGTCCCAAGGAGAATGAGCAGTTCTTC	CASSPAGGPKENEQFF
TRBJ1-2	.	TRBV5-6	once	TGTGCCAGCAGCTTGGCTGGGGGCGCGAGCGGCTACACCTTC	CASSLAGGASGYTF
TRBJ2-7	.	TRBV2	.	TGTGCCAGCAGTCATACTTTATTCTACGAGCAGTACTTC	CASSHTLFYEQYF
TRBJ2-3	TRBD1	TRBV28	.	TGTGCCAGCAGCGAGGGTGCGTTACAGGGGTGGTTATTAACAGATACGCAGTATTTT	CASSEGALQGWLLTDTQYF
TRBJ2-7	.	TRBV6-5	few	TGTGCCAGCAGTTACTCGAGTACAGGAATATACGAGCAGTACTTC	CASSYSSTGIYEQYF
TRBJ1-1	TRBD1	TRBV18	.	TGTGCCAGCTCACCTTCCGGTCCCGGGACAGGGAGTTTT	CASSPSGPGTGSF
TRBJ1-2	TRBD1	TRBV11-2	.	TGTGCCAGCAGCTTTTGGCAGGGGGATAACTATGGCTACACCTTC	CASSFWQGDNYGYTF
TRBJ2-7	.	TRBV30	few	TGTGCCTGGAGTCCAGGGGCCGGGACCGCCGAGCAGTACTTC	CAWSPGAGTAEQYF
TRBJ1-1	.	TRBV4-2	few	TGTGCCAGCAGCCAAGATCAGGGGTTGGGGAACACTGAAGCTTTCTTT	CASSQDQGLGNTEAFF
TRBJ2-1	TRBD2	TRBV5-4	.	TGTGCCAGCAGCTACGATACTAGCGGGAGTGGCAATGAGCAGTTCTTC	CASSYDTSGSGNEQFF
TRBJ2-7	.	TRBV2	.	TGTGCCAGCAGTAGCGGGCCGTTCTCCTACGAGCAGTACTTC	CASSSGPFSYEQYF
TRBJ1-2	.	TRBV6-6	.	TGTGCCAGCAGGCGAGAGATCTATGGCTACACCTTC	CASRREIYGYTF
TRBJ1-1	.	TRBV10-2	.	TGCGCCAGCAAGAGGATCTCGACTGAAGCTTTCTTT	CASKRISTEAFF
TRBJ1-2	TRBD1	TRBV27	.	TGTGCCAGCAGAGAAACAGGGGGCCGGCGCTACACCTTC	CASRETGGRRYTF
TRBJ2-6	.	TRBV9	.	TGTGCCAGCAGCGTATGGGCGGGTCCTGGGGCCAACGTCCTGACTTTC	CASSVWAGPGANVLTF
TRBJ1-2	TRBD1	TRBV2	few	TGTGCCAGCACCTTCGGACAGGGGGAAATAACTGGCTACACCTTC	CASTFGQGEITGYTF
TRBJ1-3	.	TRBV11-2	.	TGTGCCAGCAGCTCGACAGTCAACTCTGGAAACACCATATATTTT	CASSSTVNSGNTIYF
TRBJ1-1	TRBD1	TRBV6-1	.	TGTGCCAGCAGTGGGTTACAGGGGGGCACTGAAGCTTTCTTT	CASSGLQGGTEAFF
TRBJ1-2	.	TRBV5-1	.	TGCGCCAGCAGCTTGGGGACAGCCACCCTCTATGGCTACACCTTC	CASSLGTATLYGYTF
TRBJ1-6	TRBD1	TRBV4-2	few	TGTGCCAGCAGCCTTTCGGACAGGGCGGGATCACCCCTCCACTTT	CASSLSDRAGSPLHF
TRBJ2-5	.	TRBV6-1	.	TGTGCCAGCAGTGAAGTCCCGAGTACCCAAGAGACCCAGTACTTC	CASSEVPSTQETQYF
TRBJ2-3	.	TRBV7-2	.	TGTGCCAGCAGCGTCGACAGGTATACGCAGTATTTT	CASSVDRYTQYF
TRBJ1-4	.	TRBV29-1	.	TGCAGCGTTCGGGAGCCGTTAAATGAAAAACTGTTTTTT	CSVREPLNEKLFF
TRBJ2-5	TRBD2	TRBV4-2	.	TGTGCCAGCAGCCAATTCCGGGCTAGCGGAGAGACCCAGTACTTC	CASSQFRASGETQYF
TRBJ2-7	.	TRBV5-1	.	TGCGCCAGCAGGGGGCTGGGCTCCTACGAGCAGTACTTC	CASRGLGSYEQYF
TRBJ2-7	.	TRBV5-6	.	TGTGCCAGCAGCTGGGGTGTCGGGAGCTCCTACGAGCAGTACTTC	CASSWGVGSSYEQYF
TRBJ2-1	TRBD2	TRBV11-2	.	TGTGCCAGCAGCTTAGTGGCTAGCGGGAGGGCCCGCGGTGAGCAGTTCTTC	CASSLVASGRARGEQFF
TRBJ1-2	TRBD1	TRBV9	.	TGTGCCAGCAGCCCCCGGGACAGGGGAATAGCTAACTATGGCTACACCTTC	CASSPRDRGIANYGYTF
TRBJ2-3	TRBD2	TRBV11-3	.	TGTGCCAGCAGCTTGTCCGGGGGGGCCGGAGATACGCAGTATTTT	CASSLSGGAGDTQYF
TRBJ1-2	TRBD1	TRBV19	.	TGTGCCAAGATGGGACAGAACTATGGCTACACCTTC	CAKMGQNYGYTF
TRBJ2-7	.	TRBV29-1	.	TGCAGCGCCTCGGGGGGCGCCTACTACGAGCAGTACTTC	CSASGGAYYEQYF
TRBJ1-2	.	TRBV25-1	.	TGTGCCAGCAGTATGGGGGCCAGTAGCTATGGCTACACCTTC	CASSMGASSYGYTF
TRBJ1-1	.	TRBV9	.	TGTGCCAGCAGCCCATCAGGGGTAGCCTTTGAAGCTTTCTTT	CASSPSGVAFEAFF
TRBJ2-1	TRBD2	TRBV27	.	TGTGCCAGCAGTTGGGGAGCGGGAGGCCCTAAAGGGGAGCAGTTCTTC	CASSWGAGGPKGEQFF
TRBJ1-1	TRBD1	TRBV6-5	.	TGTGCCAGCACCGCGGGACAGGGGAACACTGAAGCTTTCTTT	CASTAGQGNTEAFF
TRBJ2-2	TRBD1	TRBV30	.	TGTGCCTGGAGTGTTTCGGGAACAGGGGACACCGGGGAGCTGTTTTTT	CAWSVSGTGDTGELFF
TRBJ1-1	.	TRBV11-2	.	TGTGCCAGCAGCTTAGCACTATACACTGAAGCTTTCTTT	CASSLALYTEAFF
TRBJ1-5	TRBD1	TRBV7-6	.	TGTGCCAGCAGCCCGGGACAGGGTAGCAATCAGCCCCAGCATTTT	CASSPGQGSNQPQHF
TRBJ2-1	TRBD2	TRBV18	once	TGTGCCAGCTCACCCCGTAGCGGGAGGGCCTGGTCCTACAATGAGCAGTTCTTC	CASSPRSGRAWSYNEQFF
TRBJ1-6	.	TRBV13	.	TGTGCCAGCAGCTTAGGCCGGAGGCAGGGGAATTCACCCCTCCACTTT	CASSLGRRQGNSPLHF